Below, one T cell receptor beta chain is given with its context. These data belong to a study of CXCR3-negative and CXCR3-positive naive CD8 T cells. cDNA libraries for TRB were generated by 5' RACE incorporating UMI labels. TCRdb re-called the 5' RACE reads, yielding one record per CDR3 amino acid sequence without DNA. The sample has some 39,000 distinct CDR3 sequences. Using triplicate sorts, 250,000 to 350,000 cells were collected each time from every CD8+ T cell subset. The sequence was obtained from a human donor in good health. Some clones in this sample may be carry-over from other donors' samples. Sequencing input: naive CXCR3- CD8+ T cells from blood. Stated subset: CD45RO-CCR7+CD27+CD95- naive CD8+ T cells lacking CXCR3 (TNR3-).

CDR3 residues: CSVGGTSGSNEQFF. V gene TRBV29-1 combines with J gene TRBJ2-1; the D call of TRBD2 rests on TCRdb alone, since no DNA is present to check it. The CDR3 has 14 amino acids. Germline CDR1 reads SQVTM; CDR2 reads ANQGSEA.